A single sample gave rise to the 22 T cell receptor beta chains below, sequenced in a study of cytomegalovirus exposure and HLA in healthy donors. The method was immunoSEQ multiplex PCR; TCRdb's version includes in-frame clones alone and lacks a portion of them. The table has fewer than 90,000 clones, approximately 94% seen once; the top ten hold approximately 3.3%. Material: PBMCs. These TCRs come from a woman under 30 in good health and CMV-seropositive.

The rearrangement joins TRBV28 to TRBJ1-2; D is unresolved. Trimming took 6 bases from V and 4 from J, leaving 15 bases between them. In germline, CDR1 is MDHEN, CDR2 SYDVKM. The length of the CDR3 is 14 residues. CDR3 DNA: TGTGCCAGCAGCCCGCCATCAGGCGCCTATGGCTACACCTTC. This translates into CASSPPSGAYGYTF.

The chain carries TRBV11-3 and TRBJ2-5; TRBD1 aligns across 8 bases. V trimming: 1 base; J trimming: 4 bases; junction bases outside the gene matches: 2. The CDR3 length is 14 residues. Germline V gene sequence: CDR1 SGHNT, CDR2 YENEEA. In DNA, the CDR3 is TGTGCCAGCAGCTTAGGGACAGGGAGAGAGACCCAGTACTTC. Residues: CASSLGTGRETQYF.

The chain's CDR3 is CASSSGLAGVRSYNEQFF. In DNA form, the CDR3 reads TGTGCCAGCAGCTCGGGACTAGCGGGAGTGCGGTCCTACAATGAGCAGTTCTTC. The genes are TRBV11-3 and TRBJ2-1; 14 bases line up with TRBD2. Germline CDR1 is SGHNT and CDR2 is YENEEA. V lost 4 bases, J lost 1 base, and 6 bases stayed unmatched. CDR3 length: 18 amino acids.

Notes on this clone: The identical CDR3 is also encoded by other nucleotide sequences in the sample. V is TRBV29-1 and J is TRBJ2-3; possible D gene TRBD2, 5 bases. Per the germline V gene, CDR1 is SQVTM and CDR2 is ANQGSEA. This CDR3 spans 12 amino acids. V lost 5 bases and J 3 bases, leaving 9 bases between the germline ends. The CDR3 here is CSVRPGTDTQYF. The CDR3 coding sequence is TGCAGCGTTCGCCCGGGGACAGATACGCAGTATTTT.

CDR3 bases: TGTGCCAGCAGCGCCTGGGGCCTTGGCACAGATACGCAGTATTTT. It specifies CASSAWGLGTDTQYF. The rearrangement links TRBV11-2 to TRBJ2-3; tentative D call: TRBD1 (5 bases). Germline CDR1 and CDR2: SGHAT and FQNNGV. The CDR3 has 15 amino acids. V dropped 5 bases and J dropped 1 base, with 13 bases sitting between them.

The rearrangement uses TRBV28 and TRBJ2-1; 9 bases align to TRBD2. Trimming at V came to 6 bases and at J to 2 bases, leaving 5 bases not matched to a gene. This CDR3 is 15 amino acids long. CDR1 and CDR2 (germline): MDHEN, SYDVKM. CDR3 DNA sequence: TGTGCCAGCAGCCCGCGCGGGAGGGCCTACAATGAGCAGTTCTTC. Its translation: CASSPRGRAYNEQFF.

This clone has only a few counts. The chain couples TRBV21-1 to TRBJ1-2; the D call of TRBD1 is as the table states it, not checked on the DNA. TRBV21-1 is marked as a pseudogene. The CDR3 is 14 amino acids. The CDR3 DNA follows: TGTGCCAGCAGCTCGCACCCCAGTTTCTATGGCTACACCTTC. Amino acids: CASSSHPSFYGYTF.

The V and J genes are TRBV5-5 and TRBJ2-1; 9 positions match TRBD2. The germline V gene has CDR1 SGHKS and CDR2 YYEKEE (reference sequence). With V trimmed by 1 base and J by 8 bases, 7 bases remained unmatched. The CDR3 totals 15 residues. The CDR3 is CASSLQSSGNYEQFF. DNA of the CDR3: TGTGCCAGCAGCTTGCAGTCTAGCGGGAACTATGAGCAGTTCTTC.

This chain connects TRBV4-3 to TRBJ1-4; 7 bases are shared with TRBD1. Germline CDR1 and CDR2: LGHNA and YSLEER. There are 15 residues in the CDR3. V shed 0 bases and J 6 bases; nucleotides not matched to a gene: 4. The CDR3 spells CASSQDTRGYEKLFF. The CDR3 DNA is TGCGCCAGCAGCCAAGATACCAGGGGGTATGAAAAACTGTTTTTT.

This clone was counted once. The genes are TRBV6-1 and TRBJ2-1, with TRBD1 matching over 7 bases. The V gene end was trimmed by 6 bases and the J gene end by 9 bases; junction bases not matched to a gene: 11. The CDR3 runs to 14 residues. Germline lookup yields CDR1 MNHNS and CDR2 SASEGT. The CDR3 sequence is CASRETGNGGEQFF. DNA for the CDR3: TGTGCCAGCAGGGAGACAGGGAATGGTGGTGAGCAGTTCTTC.

The rearrangement joins TRBV28 to TRBJ1-4; possible D gene TRBD1, 6 bases. Germline CDR1 and CDR2: MDHEN and SYDVKM. The V gene lost 10 bases and the J gene lost 0 bases, with 9 bases spanning the gap. This CDR3 is built from 13 residues. The CDR3 sequence is CATYRATNEKLFF. The CDR3 nucleotides read TGTGCCACATACAGGGCAACTAATGAAAAACTGTTTTTT.

This clone was detected only once. The CDR3 nucleotides are TGTGCCTGGAGTATCCGCTATAATTCACCCCTCCACTTT. Translated, it gives CAWSIRYNSPLHF. V is TRBV30 and J is TRBJ1-6; D uncertain. V was clipped by 2 bases and J by 3 bases, with 5 bases between them. CDR1 and CDR2 from the germline V gene are GTSNPN and SVGIG (reference sequence). CDR3 length: 13 residues.

V usage is TRBV29-1 and J usage is TRBJ1-1; TRBD1 matches at 8 bases. The CDR3 length is 13 residues. CDR1 SQVTM and CDR2 ANQGSEA come from the germline V gene. V lost 7 bases, J lost 1 base, and 5 bases stayed unmatched. CDR3 sequence reads: CSGAGGPNTEAFF. As DNA, the CDR3 is TGCAGCGGGGCAGGGGGCCCGAACACTGAAGCTTTCTTT.

V is TRBV7-9 and J is TRBJ1-3; the D gene is possibly TRBD1 (6 bases). Germline V CDR1 and CDR2: SEHNR, FQNEAQ (reference sequence). This CDR3 contains 16 residues. The V gene lost 2 bases and the J gene lost 0 bases, with 11 bases spanning the gap. The CDR3 loop reads CASSLTGQTSGNTIYF. The CDR3 coding sequence is TGTGCCAGCAGCTTAACGGGACAAACCTCTGGAAACACCATATATTTT.

The V call is TRBV20-1, the J call TRBJ2-7, with a weak D call TRBD2 (6 bases). The length of the CDR3 is 11 residues. Trimming pared 3 bases from V and 4 bases from J, leaving 7 bases between. Germline V gene sequence: CDR1 DFQATT, CDR2 SNEGSKA (reference sequence). CDR3 protein: CSARRGYEQYF. CDR3 DNA sequence: TGCAGTGCTAGGCGGGGTTACGAGCAGTACTTC.

J is TRBJ2-1 and V is TRBV28, with 7 bases identical to TRBD1. This CDR3 has 16 amino acids. Germline V gene sequence: CDR1 MDHEN, CDR2 SYDVKM. The ends lost 0 bases at V and 6 bases at J; junction bases unmatched: 8. CDR3 DNA sequence: TGTGCCAGCAGTTTATGGGGACAGTTACCATTCAATGAGCAGTTCTTC. Its protein is CASSLWGQLPFNEQFF.

This chain links TRBV6-5 with TRBJ1-3, with 8 positions matching TRBD1. Germline CDR1 MNHEY, CDR2 SVGAGI. This CDR3 contains 15 residues. V gave up 5 bases and J gave up 1 base; unmatched junction bases: 4. The DNA of the CDR3 is TGTGCCAGCAGTGGACGGACAGGGTCTGGAAACACCATATATTTT. Its protein product is CASSGRTGSGNTIYF.

The CDR3 DNA is TGTGCCAGCAGCTCCGACAGACCGAACACCGGGGAGCTGTTTTTT. Translating gives CASSSDRPNTGELFF. This sequence joins TRBV7-6 and TRBJ2-2, with D possibly matching TRBD1 (5 bases). The germline V gene encodes CDR1 SGHVS and CDR2 FNYEAQ. The length of the CDR3 is 15 residues. Trimming shortened V by 4 bases and J by 0 bases, and 9 bases separated the two germline ends.

A single count supports this clone. The rearrangement links TRBV6-1 to TRBJ1-5; no firm D call. V lost 3 bases and J 7 bases, leaving 13 bases between the germline ends. The CDR3 consists of 14 residues. Per germline, CDR1 MNHNS and CDR2 SASEGT. The CDR3 DNA follows: TGTGCCAGCAGTGACCAGCCGGTGGAGCAGCCCCAGCATTTT. Translating gives CASSDQPVEQPQHF.

The V call is TRBV6-6, the J call TRBJ1-1; D possibly corresponds to TRBD1 (5 bases). Germline CDR1 reads MNHNY; CDR2 reads SVGAGI (reference sequence). Trimming took 5 bases from V and 1 from J, leaving 8 bases between them. This CDR3 is built from 13 residues. The CDR3 DNA sequence: TGTGCCAGCAGTAGGGGCCAGAACACTGAAGCTTTCTTT. The encoded protein is CASSRGQNTEAFF.

CDR3: CASSHLTGAVSGANVLTF. The CDR3 region has the DNA TGCGCCAGCAGCCACCTAACAGGGGCGGTATCTGGGGCCAACGTCCTGACTTTC. V gene TRBV5-1 combines with J gene TRBJ2-6, with 7 positions matching TRBD1. Germline loops: CDR1 SGHRS, CDR2 YFSETQ. This CDR3 is built from 18 residues. Trimming at V came to 4 bases and at J to 1 base, leaving 11 bases not matched to a gene. Complete variable domain (other parts from reference TRBV5-1 and TRBJ2-6): KAGVTQTPRYLIKTRGQQVTLSCSPISGHRSVSWYQQTPGQGLQFLFEYFSETQRNKGNFPGRFSGRQFSNSRSEMNVSTLELGDSALYLCASSHLTGAVSGANVLTFGAGSRLTVL.

This chain connects TRBV7-9 to TRBJ2-3; D is undetermined. The germline V gene has CDR1 SEHNR and CDR2 FQNEAQ (reference sequence). This CDR3 region has 13 residues. Deletions cut 11 bases from V and 1 base from J, with 13 bases between. In DNA form, the CDR3 reads TGTGCCGCGGCGGCTAAACGCACAGATACGCAGTATTTT. This codes for CAAAAKRTDTQYF.